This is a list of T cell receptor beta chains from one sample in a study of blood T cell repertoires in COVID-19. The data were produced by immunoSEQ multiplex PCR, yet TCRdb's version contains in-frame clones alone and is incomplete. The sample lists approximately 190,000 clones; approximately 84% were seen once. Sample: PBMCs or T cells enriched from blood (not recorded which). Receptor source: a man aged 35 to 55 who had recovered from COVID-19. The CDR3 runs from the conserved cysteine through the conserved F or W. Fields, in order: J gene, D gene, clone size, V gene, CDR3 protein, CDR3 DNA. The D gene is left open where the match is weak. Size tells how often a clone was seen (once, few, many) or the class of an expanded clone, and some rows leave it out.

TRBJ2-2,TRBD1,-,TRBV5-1,CASSQTGRAGELFF,TGCGCCAGCAGTCAGACAGGGAGAGCCGGGGAGCTGTTTTTT
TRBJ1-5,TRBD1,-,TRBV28,CARGDRDNQPQHF,TGTGCCAGGGGGGACAGGGACAATCAGCCCCAGCATTTT
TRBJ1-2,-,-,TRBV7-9,CASSLGSGLNNYGYTF,TGTGCCAGCAGCTTAGGTTCAGGGTTGAATAACTATGGCTACACCTTC
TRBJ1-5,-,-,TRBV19,CASSITQGGGNQPQHF,TGTGCCAGTAGTATTACTCAGGGAGGGGGCAATCAGCCCCAGCATTTT
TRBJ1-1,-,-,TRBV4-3,CASRRGGTEAFF,TGCGCCAGCAGACGGGGTGGGACTGAAGCTTTCTTT
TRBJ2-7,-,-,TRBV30,CAWSELGGSSYEQYF,TGTGCCTGGAGTGAGTTGGGGGGAAGCTCCTACGAGCAGTACTTC
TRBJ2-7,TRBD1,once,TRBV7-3,CASSFGDRGSYEQYF,TGTGCCAGCAGCTTTGGCGACAGGGGGTCCTACGAGCAGTACTTC
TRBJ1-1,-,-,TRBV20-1,CSASTGWSTEAFF,TGCAGTGCTAGTACAGGGTGGAGCACTGAAGCTTTCTTT
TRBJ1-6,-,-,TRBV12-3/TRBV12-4,CASSLDNTPLHF,TGTGCCAGCAGTTTAGACAATACGCCCCTCCACTTT
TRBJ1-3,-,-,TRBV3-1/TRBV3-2,CASSPTGGLSGNTIYF,TGTGCCAGCAGCCCCACGGGGGGGCTCTCTGGAAACACCATATATTTT
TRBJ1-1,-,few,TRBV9,CASSVGAGMGSTEAFF,TGTGCCAGCAGCGTAGGGGCAGGGATGGGAAGCACTGAAGCTTTCTTT
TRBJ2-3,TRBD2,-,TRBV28,CASRPAGGHTDTQYF,TGTGCCAGCAGGCCAGCGGGGGGGCACACAGATACGCAGTATTTT
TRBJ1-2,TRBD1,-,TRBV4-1,CASSQTGTDYGYTF,TGCGCCAGCAGCCAGACCGGGACAGATTATGGCTACACCTTC
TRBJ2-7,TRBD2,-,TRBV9,CASSVGGKAYEQYF,TGTGCCAGCAGCGTGGGGGGGAAGGCCTACGAGCAGTACTTC
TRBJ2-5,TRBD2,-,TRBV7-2,CASSSTRGGYETQYF,TGTGCCAGCAGCTCAACTCGGGGGGGATACGAGACCCAGTACTTC
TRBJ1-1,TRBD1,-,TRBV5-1,CASSFLDRANTEAFF,TGCGCCAGCAGCTTCTTAGACAGGGCGAACACTGAAGCTTTCTTT